Listed here is a single TCR beta chain. The antigen is unknown. As for treatment: oral pan-JAK inhibitor, 5-10 mg twice daily. RNA extraction was followed by reverse transcription into cDNA, which acted as the sequencing template. TCRdb's table, derived via immunoSEQ multiplex PCR, lists solely in-frame clones and lacks some. Among some 210,000 clones, approximately 65% were seen once, and the ten largest hold over 1%. This entry is derived from a study of CD8+ T cells in alopecia areata. General study results and limits: A single nonresponder leaves the baseline CD8+ expansion link to response uncertain. Normal skin's resident alphabeta T cells are also sequenced in scalp samples.

Looked up from germline, CDR1 is WSHSY and CDR2 is SAAADI. This CDR3 region has 12 residues. With 8 bases removed from V and 10 bases from J, the gap between germline ends came to 15 bases. The V call is TRBV10-2, the J call TRBJ2-1; no clear D gene. This TCR came from a human donor with alopecia areata. This specimen consisted of CD4+ T cells sorted from blood, obtained at approximately week 42, from a patient treated with tofacitinib. DNA of the CDR3: TGCGCCAGCCGTTTCCTCGCGGACGAGCAGTTCTTC. Amino acids: CASRFLADEQFF.